Listed below are T cell receptor beta chains from one sample, sequenced in a study of T cells in Graves' hyperthyroidism and ophthalmopathy. TCRdb passed the multiplex PCR reads through MiXCR, listing each CDR3 protein once. The sample contains 550,000 to 650,000 distinct CDR3 sequences, approximately 13% of which appear only once. What was sequenced was blood. These receptors all come from a woman younger than 45 with Graves' hyperthyroidism that later progressed to Graves' ophthalmopathy. The CDR3 runs from the conserved cysteine through the conserved F or W. A D gene is named only where the DNA matches it firmly. Size tells how often a clone was seen (once, few, many) or the class of an expanded clone, and some rows leave it out.

DNA: TGCAGTGCTAGAGCTGGACAGGGGCCGGGTGAGCAGTTCTTC
CDR3: CSARAGQGPGEQFF
V: TRBV20-1
D: TRBD1
length: 14
size: many
J: TRBJ2-1

DNA: TGTGCCAGTAGTCATCCGGGACCCCGTTGGAACACTGAAGCTTTCTTT
CDR3: CASSHPGPRWNTEAFF
V: TRBV19
D: NA
length: 16
size: NA
J: TRBJ1-1

DNA: TGTGCCAGCAGTCCAGGGTCATCCGGAACCTACGAGCAGTACTTC
CDR3: CASSPGSSGTYEQYF
V: TRBV12-3/TRBV12-4
D: NA
length: 15
size: many
J: TRBJ2-7

DNA: TGTGCCAGCAAGGGGACAGTAGAGAGCACAGATACGCAGTATTTT
CDR3: CASKGTVESTDTQYF
V: TRBV6-1
D: TRBD1
length: 15
size: many
J: TRBJ2-3

DNA: TGTGCCACCAGCCGGGGACAGGTCTATGGCTACACCTTC
CDR3: CATSRGQVYGYTF
V: TRBV24-1
D: TRBD1
length: 13
size: NA
J: TRBJ1-2

DNA: TGCAGTGCTAGGTTCCAGCGGGGGTTCATCGGGGAGCTGTTTTTT
CDR3: CSARFQRGFIGELFF
V: TRBV20-1
D: TRBD2
length: 15
size: NA
J: TRBJ2-2

DNA: TGTGCCAGCAGTAAGGGGGCGCTGACTAATGAAAAACTGTTTTTT
CDR3: CASSKGALTNEKLFF
V: TRBV12-3/TRBV12-4
D: TRBD1
length: 15
size: few
J: TRBJ1-4

DNA: TGTGCCAGCAGCCAAGGGACAGATAGCAATCAGCCCCAGCATTTT
CDR3: CASSQGTDSNQPQHF
V: TRBV3-1
D: NA
length: 15
size: many
J: TRBJ1-5

DNA: TGTGCCAGCAGTATAGATCAGGTTAATAGTGGCTACACCTTC
CDR3: CASSIDQVNSGYTF
V: TRBV28
D: NA
length: 14
size: few
J: TRBJ1-2

DNA: TGTGCCAGCAATCTGGGACAGGGAGTCACCGGGGAGCTGTTTTTT
CDR3: CASNLGQGVTGELFF
V: TRBV7-3
D: TRBD1
length: 15
size: NA
J: TRBJ2-2

DNA: TGCGCCAGCAGCTTGGAGGGGACATGGGGTGAAAAACTGTTTTTT
CDR3: CASSLEGTWGEKLFF
V: TRBV5-1
D: NA
length: 15
size: NA
J: TRBJ1-4

DNA: TGTGCCAGCCGCGGCCTTCGAGTCACTGAAGCTTTCTTT
CDR3: CASRGLRVTEAFF
V: TRBV12-3/TRBV12-4
D: NA
length: 13
size: many
J: TRBJ1-1

DNA: TGTGCCATCAGTGAGACAGGGTTTTCACCCCTCCACTTT
CDR3: CAISETGFSPLHF
V: TRBV10-3
D: NA
length: 13
size: many
J: TRBJ1-6

DNA: TGTGCCAGCAGCGTAGGGGGACGCACTGAAGCTTTCTTT
CDR3: CASSVGGRTEAFF
V: TRBV9
D: NA
length: 13
size: many
J: TRBJ1-1

DNA: TGCGCCAGCAAAGACAGGGTAAGCAGCTATGGCTACACCTTC
CDR3: CASKDRVSSYGYTF
V: TRBV4-1
D: TRBD1
length: 14
size: few
J: TRBJ1-2

DNA: TGTGCCAGCTCAAAGGGAGGTTACGAGCAGTACTTC
CDR3: CASSKGGYEQYF
V: TRBV18
D: NA
length: 12
size: once
J: TRBJ2-7

DNA: TGCGCCAGCAGCCTCATTCCCTTAGACGGAAACACCGGGGAGCTGTTTTTT
CDR3: CASSLIPLDGNTGELFF
V: TRBV4-1
D: NA
length: 17
size: few
J: TRBJ2-2

DNA: TGTGCCAGCAGCTTAGTACTAGATGGAAAACTGTTTTTT
CDR3: CASSLVLDGKLFF
V: TRBV11-2
D: NA
length: 13
size: many
J: TRBJ1-4

DNA: TGTGCCAGCAGCGTAGGAGAGGGACTAGCGGGTTTCAATGAGCAGTTCTTC
CDR3: CASSVGEGLAGFNEQFF
V: TRBV9
D: TRBD2
length: 17
size: few
J: TRBJ2-1

DNA: TGTGCCAGCAGTCCAGATACAGGGAAGGGTAATCAGCCCCAGCATTTT
CDR3: CASSPDTGKGNQPQHF
V: TRBV28
D: NA
length: 16
size: many
J: TRBJ1-5

DNA: TGTGCCAGCAGTTACTCCGGCAGGGTCGGGTACGAGCAGTACTTC
CDR3: CASSYSGRVGYEQYF
V: TRBV6-6
D: NA
length: 15
size: few
J: TRBJ2-7

DNA: TGTGCCAGCAGCCCAACGGGCGGACAGGGTGGTGGCTACACCTTC
CDR3: CASSPTGGQGGGYTF
V: TRBV7-3
D: TRBD1
length: 15
size: few
J: TRBJ1-2

DNA: TGTGCCAGCAGCTTAACAGGGTGGTACGAGCAGTACTTC
CDR3: CASSLTGWYEQYF
V: TRBV7-2
D: NA
length: 13
size: few
J: TRBJ2-7

DNA: TGCGCCAGCAGCTGGGCGGGGGAGGGTCAGCCCCAGCATTTT
CDR3: CASSWAGEGQPQHF
V: TRBV5-1
D: NA
length: 14
size: few
J: TRBJ1-5

DNA: TGTGCCAGCAGTCCTCCAATTACAGGGACCACTGAAGCTTTCTTT
CDR3: CASSPPITGTTEAFF
V: TRBV28
D: NA
length: 15
size: many
J: TRBJ1-1

DNA: TGTGCCAGCAGCTTAGAGCCGGGAAGTTCCTACGAGCAGTACTTC
CDR3: CASSLEPGSSYEQYF
V: TRBV11-3
D: NA
length: 15
size: NA
J: TRBJ2-7

DNA: TGTGCCAGCACCACCCTGGGACAGGGGAACACTGAAGCTTTCTTT
CDR3: CASTTLGQGNTEAFF
V: TRBV6-1
D: TRBD1
length: 15
size: many
J: TRBJ1-1

DNA: TGTGCCAGCAGCCAAGATGTTCGTCCGGGCAGGGTCTCTGGCTACACCTTC
CDR3: CASSQDVRPGRVSGYTF
V: TRBV14
D: NA
length: 17
size: NA
J: TRBJ1-2

DNA: TGTGCCATCAGTGGAAAGGGGGGAACTGAAGCTTTCTTT
CDR3: CAISGKGGTEAFF
V: TRBV10-3
D: NA
length: 13
size: many
J: TRBJ1-1

DNA: TGTGCCAGCAGTGAGGAGGGGATATTTACAGATACGCAGTATTTT
CDR3: CASSEEGIFTDTQYF
V: TRBV2
D: NA
length: 15
size: many
J: TRBJ2-3

DNA: TGTGCCAGCAGCTTAGATGCAGAACCGGGGTCACCCCTCCACTTT
CDR3: CASSLDAEPGSPLHF
V: TRBV7-9
D: NA
length: 15
size: many
J: TRBJ1-6

DNA: TGTGCCAGCAGCCAAGATGCGGTTAACTATGGCTACACCTTC
CDR3: CASSQDAVNYGYTF
V: TRBV3-1
D: NA
length: 14
size: many
J: TRBJ1-2

DNA: TGTGCCAGCAGCTTAGGCTTCGTCGCGGAAAAACTGTTTTTT
CDR3: CASSLGFVAEKLFF
V: TRBV7-9
D: NA
length: 14
size: many
J: TRBJ1-4

DNA: TGTGCCAGCAGCCAAGGTGGGGGCTTGAACACTGAAGCTTTCTTT
CDR3: CASSQGGGLNTEAFF
V: TRBV14
D: NA
length: 15
size: many
J: TRBJ1-1

DNA: TGTGCCAGCAGCGTAGTAGGCCATTCGAACACTGAAGCTTTCTTT
CDR3: CASSVVGHSNTEAFF
V: TRBV9
D: NA
length: 15
size: many
J: TRBJ1-1

DNA: TGTGCCATCAGTGAGTCCGGACAAGGCCCGGGAGGCTACACCTTC
CDR3: CAISESGQGPGGYTF
V: TRBV10-3
D: NA
length: 15
size: few
J: TRBJ1-2

DNA: TGTGCCATCAGTGAGGAGGGCAATCAGCCCCAGCATTTT
CDR3: CAISEEGNQPQHF
V: TRBV10-3
D: NA
length: 13
size: many
J: TRBJ1-5

DNA: TGTGCCAGTAGTCGGGACAGGGGGAACTACGAGCAGTACTTC
CDR3: CASSRDRGNYEQYF
V: TRBV19
D: TRBD1
length: 14
size: few
J: TRBJ2-7

DNA: TGTGCCAGCAGAATACCAGGACATATCTATGGCTACACCTTC
CDR3: CASRIPGHIYGYTF
V: TRBV28
D: NA
length: 14
size: many
J: TRBJ1-2

DNA: TGTGCCACCAGCAGCGGACACGCAGCTTACGAGCAGTACTTC
CDR3: CATSSGHAAYEQYF
V: TRBV15
D: NA
length: 14
size: NA
J: TRBJ2-7

DNA: TGCGCCAGCAGCGCAGGACAACACACTGAAGCTTTCTTT
CDR3: CASSAGQHTEAFF
V: TRBV5-1
D: NA
length: 13
size: many
J: TRBJ1-1

DNA: TGCAGTGCTAGAGGTAGCGAGATTTCCTACGAGCAGTACTTC
CDR3: CSARGSEISYEQYF
V: TRBV20-1
D: NA
length: 14
size: many
J: TRBJ2-7

DNA: TGCAGCGTTGAAGAACTGCAGCTCTCTGGGGCCAACGTCCTGACTTTC
CDR3: CSVEELQLSGANVLTF
V: TRBV29-1
D: NA
length: 16
size: NA
J: TRBJ2-6

DNA: TGTGCCAGCAGCCCATATCGGGGGACAGAAAACACCGGGGAGCTGTTTTTT
CDR3: CASSPYRGTENTGELFF
V: TRBV7-9
D: NA
length: 17
size: NA
J: TRBJ2-2